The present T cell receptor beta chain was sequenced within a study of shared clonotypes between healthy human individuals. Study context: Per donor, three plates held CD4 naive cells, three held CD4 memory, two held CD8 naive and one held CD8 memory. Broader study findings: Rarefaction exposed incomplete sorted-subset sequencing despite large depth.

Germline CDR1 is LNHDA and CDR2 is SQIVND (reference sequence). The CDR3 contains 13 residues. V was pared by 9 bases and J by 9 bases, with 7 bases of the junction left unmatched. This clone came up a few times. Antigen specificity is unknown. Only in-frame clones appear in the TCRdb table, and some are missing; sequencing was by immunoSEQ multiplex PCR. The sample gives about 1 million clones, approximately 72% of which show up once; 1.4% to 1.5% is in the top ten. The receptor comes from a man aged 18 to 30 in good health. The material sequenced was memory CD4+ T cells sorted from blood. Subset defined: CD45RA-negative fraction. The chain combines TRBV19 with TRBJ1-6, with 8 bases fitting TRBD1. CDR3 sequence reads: CASLGQGASPLHF. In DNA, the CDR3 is TGTGCCAGCCTTGGACAGGGAGCTTCACCCCTCCACTTT.